The T cell receptor (beta chain) under discussion was sequenced for a study of regulatory T cells in long-lasting Graves disease. Study-wide points: Persistent Graves' cases showed lower TCR diversity than newly diagnosed cases.

Time point given: newly diagnosed GD, antithyroid drugs for less than 3 months. PBMCs provided the RNA from which the TCR library was made. The CDR3 spans 15 residues. CDR1 is MDHEN and CDR2 is SYDVKM in the germline V gene. Trimming took 4 bases from V and 5 from J; bases not matched to a gene: 6. This clonotype was detected only a few times. Its target is not known. Arm-PCR of CDR3 regions and iRepertoire HTBI primers were the basis on which TCR beta libraries were built. TCRdb re-called the multiplex PCR reads through MiXCR, storing one row per CDR3 protein. The sample shows approximately 400,000 distinct CDR3 sequences, roughly a sixth of them seen only once.

The gene calls are TRBV28 and TRBJ2-7; 12 nucleotides agree with TRBD2. This receptor was obtained from a female donor with Graves disease. Specimen: peripheral blood mononuclear cells (PBMCs), collected at new diagnosis, from a patient treated with antithyroid drugs. This CDR3 reads CASSSLAGGVDEQYF. The CDR3 DNA is TGTGCCAGCAGTTCCCTAGCGGGAGGGGTGGACGAGCAGTACTTC.